The clone carrying this T cell receptor (beta chain) appeared many times. Amplified TCR beta CDR3 regions came from RNA transcripts. When the TCR CDR3 underwent first-round RT-PCR, the HTBI primer set was used. TCRdb reanalysed the multiplex PCR reads using MiXCR and keeps one entry per CDR3 protein. Among about 620,000 distinct CDR3 sequences listed, around 15% were seen once. This entry comes from a study of T cells in Graves' hyperthyroidism and ophthalmopathy. The germline gives CDR1 MNHNS, CDR2 SASEGT. The CDR3 totals 14 residues. V shed 7 bases, J shed 1 base, and the junction held 5 bases outside the gene matches.

The sequenced material came from blood. This chain connects TRBV6-1 to TRBJ2-7; 9 positions match TRBD1. The sequence came from a woman aged 25-40 years with Graves' hyperthyroidism. In DNA form, the CDR3 reads TGTGCCAGCATCAAGACAGGGGGTTCCTACGAGCAGTACTTC. It encodes CASIKTGGSYEQYF.